Sequencing of this TCR beta chain was carried out in a study of T cells in Graves' hyperthyroidism and ophthalmopathy. A word on this clonotype: Its target is unknown.

Regions amplified from RNA transcripts were the TCR beta CDR3 regions. HTBI primers were used for first-round RT-PCR of the TCR CDR3. TCRdb passed the multiplex PCR reads through MiXCR, listing each CDR3 protein once. The table has hundreds of thousands of distinct CDR3 sequences, 25% seen once. Study findings and constraints: A 13 V-J signature model discriminated ophthalmopathy versus stable hyperthyroidism.

With 7 bases removed from V and 5 bases from J, the gap between germline ends came to 14 bases. The CDR3 contains 14 residues. Across 18 months, stable Graves' hyperthyroidism was marked by no progression to ophthalmopathy. Each diagnosis drew on symptoms, thyroxine, TRAb, thyroid ultrasound and orbital computed tomography findings. The chain couples TRBV12-3 or TRBV12-4 to TRBJ2-2, with D unclear. Sequencing used blood. The receptor was derived from a man aged 50 or older with Graves' hyperthyroidism. The CDR3 protein is CASNPGGETGELFF. The CDR3 DNA is TGTGCCAGCAACCCCGGCGGCGAGACCGGGGAGCTGTTTTTT.